This T cell receptor beta chain was captured by sequencing in a study of blood T cells in healthy people across ages. The CDR3 length is 15 residues. The V and J ends lost 1 base and 11 bases respectively, with 21 bases between them. Germline values: CDR1 DFQATT, CDR2 SNEGSKA (reference sequence). Primers used in a second PCR of roughly 6 to 12 cycles were a sample-barcoded 5' primer and a J-beta primer mix. Every cDNA molecule bore a tag from a template-switch adaptor containing 12 random nucleotides. TCRdb used MiXCR to reprocess the 5' RACE reads, holding one entry per CDR3 protein. Seen here are roughly 2 million distinct CDR3 sequences, about 50% observed once, and the top ten hold 2% to 2.5%. Each sample yielded at least 7 million isolated PBMCs.

The sample comprised blood. V gene TRBV20-1 combines with J gene TRBJ2-1, with D maybe TRBD1 (6 bases). The clonotype originates from a woman aged 40 to 50 in good health. The CDR3 DNA reads as TGCAGTGCTAGAGCCTCAACCGGGACACAAAATAAGCAGTTCTTC. Protein sequence: CSARASTGTQNKQFF.